This T cell receptor (beta chain) derives from a study of regulatory T cells in long-lasting Graves disease. Regarding the study as a whole: Repertoires from persistent disease leaned toward TRBV28, TRBJ1-2 and TRBJ2-5.

CDR1 is SGHRS, CDR2 YFSETQ, per germline. The V end was cut by 3 bases, the J end by 0 bases, with 10 bases between. The CDR3 covers 15 residues. Building of the TCR beta libraries involved iRepertoire HTBI primers and Arm-PCR of CDR3 regions. Via MiXCR, TCRdb re-called the multiplex PCR reads, giving one row per CDR3 protein. In the table there are roughly 520,000 distinct CDR3 sequences, around 12% of which are singletons. Time point here: newly diagnosed GD, antithyroid drugs for less than 3 months. After RNA was extracted from PBMCs, the TCR library was made from it. The source of the patients was an endocrinology department in Xi'an, China. This clonotype was observed many times. Its antigen is unknown. This same sample was also taken into another study, of T cells in Graves' hyperthyroidism and ophthalmopathy.

The chain uses TRBV5-1 and TRBJ2-1; D is perhaps TRBD2 (5 bases). The source material was peripheral blood mononuclear cells (PBMCs), sampled at new diagnosis, from a patient treated with antithyroid drugs. This TCR derives from a woman under 40 with Graves disease. CDR3 DNA sequence: TGCGCCAGCAGCTGGACTGTCAGCTCCTACAATGAGCAGTTCTTC. Translation gives CASSWTVSSYNEQFF.